The clone carrying this T cell receptor beta chain was observed at least ten times. The target antigen is unknown. This specimen belongs to a study of CD8 T cells in ankylosing spondylitis. It was by quantitative 5'-RACE with molecular barcodes that TCR beta libraries were made. MiXCR, run by TCRdb on the 5' RACE reads, gives a single entry per CDR3 protein. The sample carries around 490,000 distinct CDR3 sequences, approximately 5% recorded once. Study-wide findings and caveats: Disease-linked clones bore a CD8+ phenotype and were relatively rare in peripheral blood. Reportedly, matched ankylosing spondylitis synovial fluid was significantly enriched for disease-linked clones. A TCR beta motif of roughly eight highly homologous variants appeared characteristic of ankylosing spondylitis blood. Several of the motif variants were reported before in synovial fluid and blood from reactive arthritis.

The clonotype originates from a male donor with ankylosing spondylitis. The sequencing sample was made of blood, either unsorted or a sorted T cell fraction (not recorded which).

The CDR3 protein is CSAMRGGADTQYF. DNA for the CDR3: TGCAGTGCTATGCGGGGGGGCGCAGATACGCAGTATTTT. V is TRBV20-1 and J is TRBJ2-3; 9 bases map to TRBD2. Germline CDR1 and CDR2: DFQATT and SNEGSKA (reference sequence). The CDR3 is made up of 13 amino acids. Trimming removed 4 bases from V and 4 bases from J; junction bases left unmatched: 3.